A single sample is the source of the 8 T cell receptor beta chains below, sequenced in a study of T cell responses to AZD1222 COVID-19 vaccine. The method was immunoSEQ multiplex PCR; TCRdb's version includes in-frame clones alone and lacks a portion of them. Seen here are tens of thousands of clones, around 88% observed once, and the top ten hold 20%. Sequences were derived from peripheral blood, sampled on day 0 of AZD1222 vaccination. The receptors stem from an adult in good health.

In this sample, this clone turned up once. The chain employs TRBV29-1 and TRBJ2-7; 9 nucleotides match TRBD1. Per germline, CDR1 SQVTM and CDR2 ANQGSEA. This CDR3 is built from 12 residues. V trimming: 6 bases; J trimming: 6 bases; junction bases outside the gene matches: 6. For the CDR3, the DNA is TGCAGCGTCGACAGGGGGTCGGGCGAGCAGTACTTC. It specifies CSVDRGSGEQYF.

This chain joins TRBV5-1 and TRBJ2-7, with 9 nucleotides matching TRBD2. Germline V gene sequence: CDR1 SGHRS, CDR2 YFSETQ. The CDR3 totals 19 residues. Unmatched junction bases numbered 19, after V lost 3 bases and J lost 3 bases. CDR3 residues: CASSSTTGFSGSRSYEQYF. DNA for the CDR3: TGCGCCAGCAGCTCCACGACAGGGTTTAGCGGGAGCCGGAGCTACGAGCAGTACTTC.

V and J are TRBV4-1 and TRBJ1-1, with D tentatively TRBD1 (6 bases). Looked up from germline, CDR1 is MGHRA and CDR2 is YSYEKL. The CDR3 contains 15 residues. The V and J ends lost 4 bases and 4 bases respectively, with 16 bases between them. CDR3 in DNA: TGCGCCAGCAGCCCGGCAACACAGGGAGGCACTGAAGCTTTCTTT. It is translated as CASSPATQGGTEAFF.

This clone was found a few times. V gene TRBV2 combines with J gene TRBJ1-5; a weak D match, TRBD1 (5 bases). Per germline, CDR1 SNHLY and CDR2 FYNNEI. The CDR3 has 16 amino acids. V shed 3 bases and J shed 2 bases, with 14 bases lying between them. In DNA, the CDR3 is TGTGCCAGCAGTGAGGGGGTCCCTAGGCGCAATCAGCCCCAGCATTTT. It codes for CASSEGVPRRNQPQHF.

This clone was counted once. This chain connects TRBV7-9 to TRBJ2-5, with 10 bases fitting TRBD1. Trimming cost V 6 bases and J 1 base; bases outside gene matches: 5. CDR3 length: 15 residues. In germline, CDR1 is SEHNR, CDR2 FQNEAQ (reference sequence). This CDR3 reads CASSPGTGVQETQYF. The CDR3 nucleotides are TGTGCCAGCAGTCCCGGGACAGGGGTCCAAGAGACCCAGTACTTC. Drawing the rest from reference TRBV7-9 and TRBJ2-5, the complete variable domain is DTGVSQNPRHKITKRGQNVTFRCDPISEHNRLYWYRQTLGQGPEFLTYFQNEAQLEKSRLLSDRFSAERPKGSFSTLEIQRTEQGDSAMYLCASSPGTGVQETQYFGPGTRLLVL.

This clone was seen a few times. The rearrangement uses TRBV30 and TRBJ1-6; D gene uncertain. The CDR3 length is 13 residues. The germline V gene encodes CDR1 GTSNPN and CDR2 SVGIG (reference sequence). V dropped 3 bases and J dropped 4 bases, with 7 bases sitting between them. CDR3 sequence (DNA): TGTGCCTGGAGGGGGATTTATAATTCACCCCTCCACTTT. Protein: CAWRGIYNSPLHF.

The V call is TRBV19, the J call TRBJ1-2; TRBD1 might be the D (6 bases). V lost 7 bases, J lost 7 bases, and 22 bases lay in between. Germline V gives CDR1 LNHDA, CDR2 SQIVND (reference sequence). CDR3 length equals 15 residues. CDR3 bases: TGTGCCAGTATGGCCTGGGGGGCCCGACTGTCTGGCTACACCTTC. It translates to CASMAWGARLSGYTF.

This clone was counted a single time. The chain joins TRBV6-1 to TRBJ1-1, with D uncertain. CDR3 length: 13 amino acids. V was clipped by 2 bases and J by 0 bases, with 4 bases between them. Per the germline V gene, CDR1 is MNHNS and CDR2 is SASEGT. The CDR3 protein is CASSEHMNTEAFF. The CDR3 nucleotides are TGTGCCAGCAGTGAACATATGAACACTGAAGCTTTCTTT.